This T cell receptor beta chain was retrieved from a study of blood T cell repertoires in COVID-19. V was trimmed by 8 bases and J by 0 bases, leaving 8 bases between them. Germline V gives CDR1 SGHDT, CDR2 YYEEEE. The CDR3 covers 13 residues. The table came from immunoSEQ multiplex PCR; TCRdb's copy has only in-frame clones and leaves some out. The sample holds roughly 150,000 clones; 65% to 90% are singletons and the top ten take under 3%. The chain carries TRBV5-6 and TRBJ1-4; unclear D gene. Sequenced sample: peripheral blood. The sequence was collected from a man in his forties or fifties with acute or convalescent COVID-19. Here the CDR3 reads CASSLATNEKLFF. CDR3 nucleotides: TGTGCCAGTTCGCTAGCAACTAATGAAAAACTGTTTTTT.